The clone carrying this T cell receptor (beta chain) was seen ten or more times. Memory CD4+ T cells were sorted as CD4+CD45RO+CD25- cells. The V gene end was trimmed by 6 bases and the J gene end by 2 bases; junction bases not matched to a gene: 4. CDR3 length: 14 amino acids. From germline, CDR1 is MNHEY and CDR2 SVGAGI. TCRdb redid the calling of the 5' RACE reads with MiXCR, one entry per CDR3 protein. The data contain roughly 44,000 distinct CDR3 sequences, around 30% of them seen just once; the ten biggest clones take up around 4%. The chain combines TRBV6-5 with TRBJ2-3, with 8 bases fitting TRBD2. The sequence was collected from a female donor with breast cancer. What was sequenced was memory CD4+ T cells sorted from a lymph node. As for subset: memory CD4+ T cells, CD4+CD45RO+CD25-. In DNA, the CDR3 is TGTGCCAGCAGACGGGGGGGGCACACAGATACGCAGTATTTT. Amino acids: CASRRGGHTDTQYF.